Detailed here is one T cell receptor beta chain. The target of this receptor is not known. No per-base quality is available; no much larger clone lies one base away. One collaborating source in Seattle enrolled patients while the patients were actively infected and followed the patients over time throughout the course of disease. The collaborating institutions used their own protocols to collect whole blood in K2EDTA tubes. For TCRbeta analysis, collaborators shipped samples in one of three forms: frozen whole blood, isolated PBMCs, or DNA extracted from either of those sample types. This entry comes from a study of blood T cell repertoires in COVID-19 (dated by TCRdb to the early 2020s). About the investigation overall: Samples from collaborators originated in the United States, Italy and Spain and spanned both the acute and convalescent phases of COVID-19. The prospective study material was composed of cDNA or gDNA derived from T cells, B-cell-depleted T cells, or PBMCs. Deeply sampled blood TCRbeta repertoires from subjects exposed to, actively infected with, or recovered from COVID-19 were included in the dataset. The repertoires were released in a freely available public database meant as a resource for research on the immune response to SARS-CoV-2. Samples were obtained from the ongoing ImmuneRACE study (first 160 participants) and from over 1,000 subjects provided by 6 global collaborators. A de-identified subject ID, COVID-19 status, age in years and sex were almost always included in the sample metadata. Where available, HLA class I and class II types were obtained from metadata supplied by the sample provider rather than from assay-based typing. Overall study results and their limits: How much clinical and demographic metadata was included differed by source and by participant, and the metadata was provided uncurated.

TCRbeta CDR3 regions were amplified from genomic DNA by means of the immunoSEQ Assay, a bias-controlled multiplex PCR. Processing in the source paper ran as follows. The number of nucleated cells in each sample was estimated from the amplification of reference gene primers within the assay. To quantify the absolute abundance of each unique TCRbeta CDR3 rearrangement, sequence reads were collapsed and filtered. For each sample, productive Simpson clonality was calculated as the square root of Simpson's diversity index over productive rearrangements. TCRdb took over this immuneACCESS table, retaining in-frame rearrangements with V and J assigned. Such tables are incomplete; in checked studies, under half of the missing clones stem from an unresolved V gene, and the remainder is unexplained. V, J and clone size derive from that table, while D and trimming were established from the DNA sequence. Across this sample there are a few hundred thousand clones, with about 88% seen only once. Clones ranked in the top ten supply over 15% of the sample.

At the junction V is shortened by 6 bases and J by 6 bases; bases outside the gene matches: 16. Per the germline V gene (reference sequence), LNHDA is the CDR1 and SQIVND is the CDR2. The CDR3 runs 16 residues from the cysteine to the phenylalanine. Just the 48-base CDR3 DNA is kept, in frame starting at base 1. The sequenced sample was peripheral blood. The rearrangement joined TRBV19 to TRBJ2-7, and TRBD2 aligns with 8 junction nucleotides. This TCR derives from a man aged 50 or older with COVID-19, enrolled during active disease. The CDR3 protein: CASSPLLGAGATEQYF. The DNA reads as follows: TGTGCCAGTAGCCCCCTTCTCGGAGCGGGAGCGACCGAGCAGTACTTC.